The 5 T cell receptor beta chains reported below all come from one sample, sequenced in a study of OX40 agonist ivuxolimab in advanced cancers. Some clones are missing from TCRdb's copy, which holds only in-frame ones; the method was immunoSEQ multiplex PCR. This sample carries fewer than 85,000 clones, about 90% of them seen once, and the ten largest clones take approximately 0.48%. The sequences come from CD4+ or CD8+ T cells sorted from blood, collected in a trial of the OX40 agonist ivuxolimab. These receptors all stem from an adult with an advanced solid tumor such as melanoma, head and neck, liver or kidney cancer.

The V and J genes are TRBV5-4 and TRBJ1-1, with 8 bases aligning to TRBD1. V shed 4 bases and J 7 bases; nucleotides not matched to a gene: 12. In germline, CDR1 is SGHNT, CDR2 YYREEE (reference sequence). The CDR3 extends over 15 amino acids. CDR3 sequence: CASSTGTGRTGEAFF. The DNA of the CDR3 is TGTGCCAGCAGCACCGGGACAGGTCGGACCGGTGAAGCTTTCTTT.

The chain combines TRBV11-3 with TRBJ2-7; possible D gene TRBD1, 5 bases. The length of the CDR3 is 14 residues. Trimming pared 5 bases from V and 3 bases from J, leaving 14 bases between. In germline, CDR1 is SGHNT, CDR2 YENEEA. The DNA of the CDR3 is TGTGCCAGCAGCCTTCGCCAGGGTAGCTACGAGCAGTACTTC. Residues: CASSLRQGSYEQYF.

This chain joins TRBV2 and TRBJ1-4; 7 nucleotides align to TRBD1. In germline, CDR1 is SNHLY, CDR2 FYNNEI. Germline trimming cut 7 bases from V and 5 bases from J; bases unmatched to any gene: 10. The CDR3 has 15 residues. The CDR3 spells CASKRSEGGNEKLFF. The CDR3 DNA sequence: TGTGCCAGCAAGCGATCAGAAGGGGGCAATGAAAAACTGTTTTTT.

J is TRBJ1-1 and V is TRBV4-2; D is possibly TRBD1 (5 bases). V lost 4 bases and J lost 11, with 32 bases in between. CDR1 LGHNA and CDR2 YNFKEQ come from the germline V gene. This CDR3 is 18 amino acids long. In DNA, the CDR3 is TGTGCCAGCAGCCGACCTAATACAGGCTTTGACAAAACCGAGATGGCTTTCTTT. Translating gives CASSRPNTGFDKTEMAFF.

This clone came up a few times. This chain connects TRBV2 to TRBJ1-5, with D unclear. The germline V and J ends were trimmed by 5 bases and 4 bases, with 9 bases remaining between them. Germline V gene lookup returns CDR1 SNHLY and CDR2 FYNNEI. This CDR3 comprises 13 residues. The CDR3 region is CASSRDRNQPQHF. The CDR3 nucleotides read TGTGCCAGCAGTCGTGACCGGAATCAGCCCCAGCATTTT.